One sample yielded the 23 T cell receptor beta chains listed below, sequenced in a study of blood T cells in healthy people across ages. A J-beta primer mix and a sample-barcoded 5' primer were used in a second PCR of roughly 6 to 11 cycles. TCRdb re-derived calls from the 5' RACE reads in MiXCR, one entry per CDR3 protein. The sample consists of 1.5 million to 1.8 million distinct CDR3 sequences, 35% to 45% of them appearing once. The specimen sequenced was blood. The receptors originated from a young woman in good health.

J is TRBJ2-4 and V is TRBV28; D is unresolved. The closer fit of TRBJ2-7 to the DNA end suggests the J call may be wrong. CDR3 length equals 14 residues. Germline lookup yields CDR1 MDHEN and CDR2 SYDVKM. Here the CDR3 DNA reads TGTGCCAGCAGTCCCCCTGCAGCTTCCTACGAGCAGTACTTC. Its translation: CASSPPAASYEQYF.

The chain is built from TRBV4-2 and TRBJ1-3, with no clear D. Germline V lookup: CDR1 LGHNA, CDR2 YNFKEQ. With 3 bases removed from V and 3 bases from J, the gap between germline ends came to 15 bases. The CDR3 runs to 16 residues. CDR3 amino acids: CASSQIGPRVGNTIYF. CDR3 sequence (DNA): TGTGCCAGCAGCCAGATCGGCCCCCGAGTTGGAAACACCATATATTTT.

The rearrangement uses TRBV27 and TRBJ2-1, with D unclear. CDR1 is MNHEY, CDR2 SMNVEV, per germline (reference sequence). This CDR3 has 15 amino acids. V shed 5 bases and J shed 3 bases, with 14 bases lying between them. DNA of the CDR3: TGTGCCAGCAGTAGACTCACCCGGATCTACAATGAGCAGTTCTTC. It encodes CASSRLTRIYNEQFF.

In its sample, this clonotype was seen many times. One end of the junction fails to match germline, which may point to a read error. The chain is built from TRBV5-1 and TRBJ2-2; D call uncertain. The V gene's germline CDR1 is SGHRS and CDR2 YFSETQ. CDR3 length equals 15 residues. The CDR3 sequence is CASSLGTVNTGELFF. CDR3 sequence (DNA): TGTGCCAGCAGTTTAGGAACCGTGAACACCGGGGAGCTGTTTTTT.

The chain uses TRBV6-5 and TRBJ1-4; 10 bases match TRBD1. The ends lost 1 base at V and 7 bases at J; junction bases unmatched: 0. Germline lookup yields CDR1 MNHEY and CDR2 SVGAGI. CDR3 size: 14 residues. CDR3 in DNA: TGTGCCAGCAGTTACTGGGACAGGGGTGAAAAACTGTTTTTT. Its protein product is CASSYWDRGEKLFF.

Ten or more counts support this clonotype. V is TRBV15 and J is TRBJ1-4; no definite D call. Germline CDR1 is LNHNV and CDR2 is YYDKDF (reference sequence). This CDR3 is built from 12 residues. V was shortened by 5 bases and J by 7 bases, with 8 bases between the two germline ends. The CDR3 protein is CATSPRGEKLFF. The CDR3 DNA reads TGTGCCACCAGCCCCCGGGGTGAAAAACTGTTTTTT.

This clonotype was detected a few times. The chain carries TRBV7-9 and TRBJ1-5; TRBD1 is a possible D gene (5 bases). With 1 base removed from V and 4 bases from J, the gap between germline ends came to 11 bases. CDR3 length: 15 residues. Germline CDR1 and CDR2: SEHNR and FQNEAQ (reference sequence). This CDR3 is CASSLGDGGNQPQHF. Here the CDR3 DNA reads TGTGCCAGCAGCTTAGGGGACGGGGGAAATCAGCCCCAGCATTTT.

This clonotype was counted a few times. This chain connects TRBV6-1 to TRBJ2-1, with D perhaps TRBD1 (6 bases). With 7 bases removed from V and 4 bases from J, the gap between germline ends came to 8 bases. The CDR3 has 12 residues. Germline V gene data show CDR1 as MNHNS and CDR2 as SASEGT. The CDR3 DNA follows: TGTGCCAGCAACGACAGGTACAATGAGCAGTTCTTC. It specifies CASNDRYNEQFF.

This clonotype has a handful of counts. The CDR3 loop is CASSYSRAGKLFF. For the CDR3, the DNA is TGTGCCAGCAGTTACTCGAGGGCGGGAAAACTGTTTTTT. The chain joins TRBV6-5 to TRBJ1-4; D remains ambiguous. CDR1 is MNHEY, CDR2 SVGAGI, per germline. The V end was cut by 0 bases, the J end by 10 bases, with 9 bases between. The CDR3 runs 13 residues.

The chain uses TRBV10-3 and TRBJ1-1; no clear D gene. This CDR3 contains 11 residues. The germline gives CDR1 ENHRY, CDR2 SYGVKD. V shed 4 bases and J shed 6 bases, with 6 bases lying between them. The CDR3 loop is CAISAGAEAFF. As DNA, the CDR3 is TGTGCCATCAGTGCTGGGGCTGAAGCTTTCTTT.

J is TRBJ2-7 and V is TRBV7-2; 8 nucleotides agree with TRBD2. Germline CDR1 and CDR2: SGHTA and FQGNSA. V dropped 4 bases and J dropped 12; count of bases not matched to a gene: 14. The CDR3 spans 14 residues. CDR3 DNA sequence: TGTGCCAGCAGCTCCATAGCGGGGCAAGAGACCCGGTACTTC. It translates to CASSSIAGQETRYF.

V gene TRBV7-2 combines with J gene TRBJ1-5; no definite D call. The V and J ends lost 5 bases and 5 bases respectively, with 10 bases between them. CDR3 length equals 13 residues. CDR1 SGHTA and CDR2 FQGNSA come from the germline V gene. The DNA of the CDR3 is TGTGCCAGCAGCAAAATTTTGGATCAGCCCCAGCATTTT. It yields the protein CASSKILDQPQHF.

This chain uses TRBV7-9 with TRBJ1-2; TRBD1 aligns across 10 bases. This CDR3 spans 15 amino acids. Looked up from germline, CDR1 is SEHNR and CDR2 is FQNEAQ (reference sequence). Losses at the gene ends were 4 bases for V and 5 bases for J; bases not matched to a gene: 7. The CDR3 nucleotides are TGTGCCAGCAGCTCTGACAGGGGGCATCGGTATGGCTACACCTTC. Residues: CASSSDRGHRYGYTF.

J is TRBJ1-4 and V is TRBV6-6, with unresolved D. The CDR3 is 12 amino acids. Trimming removed 6 bases from V and 7 bases from J, with 9 bases in between. Germline V CDR1 and CDR2: MNHNY, SVGAGI (reference sequence). CDR3 in DNA: TGTGCCAGCAGCCGACGGACTGAAAAACTGTTTTTT. Translation gives CASSRRTEKLFF.

Concerning this clonotype itself: One end of the junction fails to match germline, which may point to a read error. The rearrangement joins TRBV24-1 to TRBJ2-1, with D tentatively TRBD2 (5 bases). There are 14 residues in the CDR3. Germline V gene lookup returns CDR1 KGHDR and CDR2 SFDVKD. The CDR3 nucleotides read TGTGCCGCCAGTGATCCGGGGTCCTACAATGAGCAGTTCTTC. Translated, it gives CAASDPGSYNEQFF.

The chain is built from TRBV2 and TRBJ1-5; D might be TRBD1 (6 bases). With 6 bases removed from V and 3 bases from J, the gap between germline ends came to 15 bases. The CDR3 loop spans 15 amino acids. Germline CDR1 SNHLY, CDR2 FYNNEI. The CDR3 sequence is CASSPSGAFNQPQHF. The CDR3 coding sequence is TGTGCCAGCAGCCCGTCGGGGGCGTTCAATCAGCCCCAGCATTTT.

The V gene is TRBV12-3 or TRBV12-4, the J gene TRBJ1-2; maybe TRBD1 (5 bases). This CDR3 has 16 residues. Trimming cost V 5 bases and J 3 bases, with 19 bases left between them. The CDR3 DNA reads as TGTGCCAGCAGTACCATACTCGGACGGGACGACTATGGCTACACCTTC. Its protein product is CASSTILGRDDYGYTF.

J is TRBJ2-7 and V is TRBV4-1; 7 nucleotides line up with TRBD2. Germline V gene lookup returns CDR1 MGHRA and CDR2 YSYEKL. The CDR3 is 16 amino acids. V gave up 0 bases and J gave up 3 bases; unmatched junction bases: 8. The CDR3 DNA reads TGCGCCAGCAGCCAAGATTTGCGGGAGAACGGCTACGAGCAGTACTTC. This codes for CASSQDLRENGYEQYF.

This clonotype was counted a few times. The chain recombines TRBV20-1 with TRBJ1-5, with D unresolved. With 3 bases removed from V and 0 bases from J, the gap between germline ends came to 6 bases. The CDR3 has 13 amino acids. Germline CDR1 DFQATT, CDR2 SNEGSKA (reference sequence). CDR3 sequence reads: CSAREVSNQPQHF. The DNA for the CDR3 is TGCAGTGCTAGGGAGGTTAGCAATCAGCCCCAGCATTTT.

The chain has TRBV5-8 and TRBJ2-4; no clear D. Germline values: CDR1 SGHTS, CDR2 YDEGEE. The CDR3 is 12 amino acids. V lost 5 bases and J lost 8, with 11 bases in between. The CDR3 DNA follows: TGTGCCAGCAGGATGCCCCATTACATTCAGTACTTC. It yields the protein CASRMPHYIQYF.

The chain couples TRBV10-3 to TRBJ1-2, with 8 bases aligning to TRBD1. Germline lookup yields CDR1 ENHRY and CDR2 SYGVKD. V was pared by 6 bases and J by 6 bases, with 9 bases of the junction left unmatched. This CDR3 contains 14 residues. CDR3 amino acids: CAIREGQGGNGYTF. The DNA of the CDR3 is TGTGCCATCAGGGAAGGACAGGGTGGAAATGGCTACACCTTC.

The chain is built from TRBV20-1 and TRBJ1-3; D is ambiguous. Germline CDR1 is DFQATT and CDR2 is SNEGSKA (reference sequence). Between the trimmed V and J ends, which lost 1 base and 0 bases, there was a span of 16 bases. This CDR3 contains 17 residues. CDR3 sequence reads: CSARGKHRTDSGNTIYF. The CDR3, as DNA: TGCAGTGCTAGAGGGAAACATAGGACCGACTCTGGAAACACCATATATTTT.

This chain connects TRBV20-1 to TRBJ2-1; 9 bases fit TRBD2. CDR1 is DFQATT and CDR2 is SNEGSKA in the germline V gene (reference sequence). This CDR3 has 17 amino acids. V dropped 3 bases and J dropped 5; count of bases not matched to a gene: 14. CDR3: CSARGMFAGGTDNEQFF. The CDR3 DNA is TGCAGTGCTAGGGGCATGTTTGCGGGGGGGACTGACAATGAGCAGTTCTTC.